The 24 T cell receptor beta chains below were found in one sample sequenced in a study of blood T cell repertoires in COVID-19. Only in-frame clones appear in the TCRdb table, and some are missing; sequencing was by immunoSEQ multiplex PCR. The sample comprises about 370,000 clones, approximately 90% of which are singletons, and about 1% rests with the top ten. Sequencing was done on a sample of PBMCs or T cells enriched from blood (not recorded which). The source is a young man who had recovered from COVID-19.

The chain joins TRBV2 to TRBJ1-2, with 9 positions matching TRBD1. Germline trimming cut 1 base from V and 7 bases from J; bases unmatched to any gene: 10. Germline values: CDR1 SNHLY, CDR2 FYNNEI. The CDR3 runs 16 residues. In DNA, the CDR3 is TGTGCCAGCAGTGAAGGGCTGGGGACAGGGACTCGTGGCTACACCTTC. The encoded protein is CASSEGLGTGTRGYTF.

This chain uses TRBV5-1 with TRBJ1-2; maybe TRBD1 (6 bases). There are 13 residues in the CDR3. V lost 4 bases, J lost 8 bases, and 15 bases lay in between. Germline V gene lookup returns CDR1 SGHRS and CDR2 YFSETQ. CDR3 sequence: CASSHDGQNGYTF. The CDR3 DNA is TGCGCCAGCAGCCATGACGGACAGAACGGCTACACCTTC.

The rearrangement uses TRBV12-3 or TRBV12-4 and TRBJ1-6, with TRBD1 matching 7 bases. The CDR3 spans 13 residues. The trim removed 3 bases at V and 8 bases at J, leaving 1 base unmatched. For the CDR3, the DNA is TGTGCCAGCAGTTTCACAGGGGATTCACCCCTCCACTTT. Residues: CASSFTGDSPLHF.

The rearrangement links TRBV10-3 to TRBJ2-2; 8 positions match TRBD1. The length of the CDR3 is 15 residues. The junction had 5 bases not matched to a gene; V was cut back by 4 bases and J by 4 bases. CDR1 and CDR2 (germline): ENHRY, SYGVKD. This CDR3 reads CAISARGLVTGELFF. In DNA, the CDR3 is TGTGCCATCAGTGCCAGGGGGCTTGTCACCGGGGAGCTGTTTTTT.

V is TRBV7-9 and J is TRBJ1-2; the D is unclear. V lost 1 base and J 8 bases, leaving 8 bases between the germline ends. Germline lookup yields CDR1 SEHNR and CDR2 FQNEAQ (reference sequence). The CDR3 contains 12 residues. The CDR3 loop is CASSLVIEGYTF. Written as DNA, the CDR3 is TGTGCCAGCAGCTTAGTCATAGAGGGCTACACCTTC.

The V gene is TRBV11-1, the J gene TRBJ2-1; TRBD2 matches at 9 bases. This CDR3 spans 14 amino acids. Germline values: CDR1 SGHAT, CDR2 FQDESV (reference sequence). Trimming took 8 bases from V and 7 from J; bases not matched to a gene: 9. In nucleotides, the CDR3 is TGTGCCAGCGGTAGCGGGACTAGCACAAATGAGCAGTTCTTC. The encoded protein is CASGSGTSTNEQFF.

This clone was recorded once. This CDR3 is also generated by other DNA sequences in the sample. The V gene is TRBV7-9, the J gene TRBJ1-1; D call uncertain. The germline V and J ends were trimmed by 3 bases and 3 bases, with 5 bases remaining between them. The V gene's germline CDR1 is SEHNR and CDR2 FQNEAQ (reference sequence). The CDR3 totals 12 residues. The CDR3 spells CASSLSDTEAFF. Here the CDR3 DNA reads TGTGCCAGCAGCTTGTCCGACACTGAAGCTTTCTTT.

V and J are TRBV7-2 and TRBJ2-2; unclear D gene. The V end was cut by 5 bases, the J end by 4 bases, with 20 bases between. Looked up from germline, CDR1 is SGHTA and CDR2 is FQGNSA. The CDR3 contains 17 residues. CDR3 coding DNA: TGTGCCAGCAGCAAGGCGAACTGGGCTCAACGCACCGGGGAGCTGTTTTTT. Translation gives CASSKANWAQRTGELFF.

J is TRBJ1-1 and V is TRBV7-9, with D perhaps TRBD1 (5 bases). V gave up 3 bases and J gave up 3 bases, with 26 bases separating them. The length of the CDR3 is 19 residues. CDR1 SEHNR and CDR2 FQNEAQ come from the germline V gene (reference sequence). CDR3 sequence: CASSFHSLKGRGSHTEAFF. For the CDR3, the DNA is TGTGCCAGCAGCTTCCATTCCCTGAAGGGGAGGGGATCACACACTGAAGCTTTCTTT.

The chain joins TRBV5-1 to TRBJ1-2; 7 positions match TRBD1. Looked up from germline, CDR1 is SGHRS and CDR2 is YFSETQ. The CDR3 totals 14 residues. The trim removed 6 bases at V and 3 bases at J, leaving 8 bases unmatched. This CDR3 is CASTPGTEHYGYTF. CDR3 coding DNA: TGCGCCAGCACCCCCGGGACAGAGCACTATGGCTACACCTTC.

This rearrangement joins TRBV11-1 to TRBJ2-3; 8 bases match TRBD1. With 4 bases clipped from V and 3 bases from J, the junction kept 6 bases outside the gene matches. In germline, CDR1 is SGHAT, CDR2 FQDESV (reference sequence). The CDR3 sequence is 15 residues long. CDR3 coding DNA: TGTGCCAGCAGCTCCAGGACAGGGTGGACAGATACGCAGTATTTT. It specifies CASSSRTGWTDTQYF.

CDR3 sequence reads: CASSLRVHTEAFF. CDR3 bases: TGCGCCAGCAGCCTACGCGTTCACACTGAAGCTTTCTTT. J is TRBJ1-1 and V is TRBV4-1; no definite D call. V was trimmed by 4 bases and J by 3 bases, leaving 9 bases between them. The CDR3 contains 13 residues. The germline V gene encodes CDR1 MGHRA and CDR2 YSYEKL.

The chain employs TRBV9 and TRBJ1-6; D gene uncertain. From germline, CDR1 is SGDLS and CDR2 YYNGEE. Trimming took off 0 bases at V and 7 bases at J, with 11 bases between the two ends. This CDR3 region has 15 residues. CDR3 protein: CASSVGADQNSPLHF. CDR3 nucleotide sequence: TGTGCCAGCAGCGTAGGGGCAGACCAAAATTCACCCCTCCACTTT.

This sequence joins TRBV5-4 and TRBJ2-1; 8 bases are a match to TRBD2. Germline V CDR1 and CDR2: SGHNT, YYREEE (reference sequence). V lost 3 bases, J lost 8 bases, and 7 bases stayed unmatched. CDR3 size: 14 residues. CDR3 DNA sequence: TGTGCCAGCAGCTGGGTCGGGGGGGCGGATGAGCAGTTCTTC. Translating gives CASSWVGGADEQFF.

A remark on this clone: Distinct nucleotide sequences in the sample also encode this CDR3. This rearrangement joins TRBV6-5 to TRBJ2-1, with D possibly TRBD1 on 6 matching bases. CDR1 and CDR2 from the germline V gene are MNHEY and SVGAGI. The V and J ends lost 2 bases and 0 bases respectively, with 8 bases between them. The CDR3 loop spans 15 amino acids. This CDR3 is CASSYRGSSYNEQFF. The CDR3, as DNA: TGTGCCAGCAGTTACAGGGGGAGCTCCTACAATGAGCAGTTCTTC.

The rearrangement links TRBV5-4 to TRBJ1-6; 7 bases match TRBD1. Germline CDR1 SGHNT, CDR2 YYREEE (reference sequence). The CDR3 loop spans 14 amino acids. V was clipped by 3 bases and J by 7 bases; unmatched bases: 4. This chain's CDR3 is CASSYGQVNSPLHF. For the CDR3, the DNA is TGTGCCAGCAGCTATGGACAGGTGAATTCACCCCTCCACTTT.

The genes are TRBV2 and TRBJ2-3; 7 positions match TRBD2. Germline-derived CDR1 and CDR2 are SNHLY and FYNNEI. The CDR3 runs 13 residues. With 7 bases clipped from V and 8 bases from J, the junction kept 9 bases outside the gene matches. The CDR3 sequence is CASNNGGRGTQYF. CDR3 in DNA: TGTGCCAGCAACAACGGCGGGAGAGGTACGCAGTATTTT. The variable domain in full, completed from reference TRBV2 and TRBJ2-3, reads EPEVTQTPSHQVTQMGQEVILRCVPISNHLYFYWYRQILGQKVEFLVSFYNNEISEKSEIFDDQFSVERPDGSNFTLKIRSTKLEDSAMYFCASNNGGRGTQYFGPGTRLTVL.

The CDR3 sequence: CASSASTGSIFNYGYTF. The CDR3 coding sequence is TGTGCCAGCAGCGCCTCGACAGGGTCAATCTTTAACTATGGCTACACCTTC. The V call is TRBV7-9, the J call TRBJ1-2; 7 nucleotides agree with TRBD1. From germline, CDR1 is SEHNR and CDR2 FQNEAQ (reference sequence). The CDR3 consists of 17 residues. Trimming at V came to 5 bases and at J to 1 base, leaving 13 bases not matched to a gene.

This clone was recorded once. The V and J genes are TRBV4-3 and TRBJ2-2; 11 nucleotides align to TRBD2. CDR3 size: 18 residues. The V gene's germline CDR1 is LGHNA and CDR2 YSLEER. The ends lost 0 bases at V and 5 bases at J; junction bases unmatched: 8. CDR3 protein: CASSQDPPTSGSTGELFF. The CDR3, as DNA: TGCGCCAGCAGCCAAGACCCCCCTACTAGCGGGAGTACCGGGGAGCTGTTTTTT.

V is TRBV3-1 (or the pseudogene TRBV3-2) and J is TRBJ2-3; weak D call: TRBD2 (6 bases). The CDR3 contains 12 residues. Germline V gives CDR1 LGHDT, CDR2 YNNKEL (reference sequence). V lost 8 bases to trimming and J lost 7 bases, with 13 bases between them. The CDR3 sequence is CASAPAGNTQYF. CDR3 nucleotides: TGTGCCAGCGCCCCAGCGGGCAATACGCAGTATTTT.

The CDR3 DNA sequence: TGTGCCAGCACCACGTACCCGGGATACGAGCAGTACTTC. This codes for CASTTYPGYEQYF. This chain uses TRBV9 with TRBJ2-7; the D gene is possibly TRBD2 (5 bases). CDR1 is SGDLS, CDR2 YYNGEE, per germline. The CDR3 spans 13 residues. V dropped 6 bases and J dropped 4 bases, with 14 bases sitting between them.

The chain employs TRBV14 and TRBJ2-7; the match to TRBD2 covers 13 bases. The V segment lost 0 bases and the J segment 5 bases; nucleotides outside the gene matches: 7. The CDR3 totals 17 residues. The V gene's germline CDR1 is SGHDN and CDR2 FVKESK. This CDR3 reads CASSQDGGLAGIHEQYF. CDR3 sequence (DNA): TGTGCCAGCAGCCAAGATGGGGGACTAGCGGGGATTCACGAGCAGTACTTC.

This clone was seen once. The V call is TRBV18, the J call TRBJ1-2; the match to TRBD1 covers 8 bases. CDR3 size: 14 residues. The germline V gene encodes CDR1 KGHSH and CDR2 LQKENI. Germline trimming cut 6 bases from V and 1 base from J; bases unmatched to any gene: 4. The CDR3 bases are TGTGCCAGCTCCCCGGGACAGGATAACTATGGCTACACCTTC. Translated, it gives CASSPGQDNYGYTF.

This chain joins TRBV4-1 and TRBJ2-7, with TRBD2 matching over 9 bases. CDR1 is MGHRA, CDR2 YSYEKL, per germline. This CDR3 has 16 amino acids. Trimming removed 0 bases from V and 6 bases from J; junction bases left unmatched: 9. The CDR3 DNA reads TGCGCCAGCAGCCAAGAAAAAACGAGCGGGAGGTTCGAGCAGTACTTC. Its translation: CASSQEKTSGRFEQYF.